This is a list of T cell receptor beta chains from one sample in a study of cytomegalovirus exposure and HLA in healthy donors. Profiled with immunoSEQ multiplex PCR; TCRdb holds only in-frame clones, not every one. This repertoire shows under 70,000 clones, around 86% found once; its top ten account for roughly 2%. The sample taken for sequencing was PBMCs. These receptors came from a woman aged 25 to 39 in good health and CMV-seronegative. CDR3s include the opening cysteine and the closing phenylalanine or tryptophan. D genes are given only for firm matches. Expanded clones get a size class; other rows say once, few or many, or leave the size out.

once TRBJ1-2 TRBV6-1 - TGTGCCAGCAGTGCGCAGGGATCCTATGGCTACACCTTC CASSAQGSYGYTF
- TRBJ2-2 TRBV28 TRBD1 TGTGCCAGCAGGGGACAGGGACGGTCCGGGGAGCTGTTTTTT CASRGQGRSGELFF
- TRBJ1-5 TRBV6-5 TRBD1 TGTGCCAGCAGGGGGACAGGGGCTCAGCCCCAGCATTTT CASRGTGAQPQHF
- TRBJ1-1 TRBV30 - TGTGCCTGGAGCCGAGGGTGGGGGCATGCGAACACTGAAGCTTTCTTT CAWSRGWGHANTEAFF
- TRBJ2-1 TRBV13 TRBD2 TGTGCCAGCAGCTTAGTCAGGACTAGCGGGAGCAATGAGCAGTTCTTC CASSLVRTSGSNEQFF
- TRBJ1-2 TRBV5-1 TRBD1 TGCGCCAGCAGCTTGGCGGGGGCCGTGACAGGGGACACCTTC CASSLAGAVTGDTF
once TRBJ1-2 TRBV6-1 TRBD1 TGTGCCAGCAGCCGACAGGGGGCTTCTGGCTACACCTTC CASSRQGASGYTF
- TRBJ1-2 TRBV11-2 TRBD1 TGTGCCAGCAGTCCTGGACAGGACTATGGCTACACCTTC CASSPGQDYGYTF
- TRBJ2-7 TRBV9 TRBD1 TGTGCCAGCAGCGCCCGGGACAGCCAGATGGGAGAGCAGTACTTC CASSARDSQMGEQYF
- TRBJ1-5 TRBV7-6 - TGTGCCAGCAGCCCTATGGACACGAGCAATCAGCCCCAGCATTTT CASSPMDTSNQPQHF
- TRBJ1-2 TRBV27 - TGTGCCAGCAGACCAGGGGACCGGGGTGGCTACACCTTC CASRPGDRGGYTF
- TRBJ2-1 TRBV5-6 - TGTGCCAGCAGCTTGCGCCTAAACAATGAGCAGTTCTTC CASSLRLNNEQFF
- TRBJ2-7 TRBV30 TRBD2 TGTGCCTGCCCACTTTTAGCGGGAGGGCCCGACGAGCAGTACTTC CACPLLAGGPDEQYF
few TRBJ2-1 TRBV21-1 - TGTGCCAGCAGCAGTGGTTTTCGGGAGCAGTTCTTC CASSSGFREQFF
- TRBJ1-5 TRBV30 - TGTGCCTGGACGGCAGGGTCTAATCAGCCCCAGCATTTT CAWTAGSNQPQHF
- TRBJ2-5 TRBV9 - TGTGCCAGCAGCGCGTATGAGACCCAGTACTTC CASSAYETQYF
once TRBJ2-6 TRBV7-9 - TGTGCCAGCAGCCGCAGACTCGGCGGTCCCTCTGGGGCCAACGTCCTGACTTTC CASSRRLGGPSGANVLTF
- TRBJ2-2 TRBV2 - TGTGCCAGCAGTGAATTAGGACTGGGGACCGGGGAGCTGTTTTTT CASSELGLGTGELFF
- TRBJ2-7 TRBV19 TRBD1 TGTGCCAGTAGGCCGGACAGGGAATTAGACGAGCAGTACTTC CASRPDRELDEQYF
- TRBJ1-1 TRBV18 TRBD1 TGTGCCAGCTCGCCGACAGGGGGCACTGAAGCTTTCTTT CASSPTGGTEAFF
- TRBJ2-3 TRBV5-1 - TGCGCCAGCAGCTTGCGGGGTCGTCCCAACACAGATACGCAGTATTTT CASSLRGRPNTDTQYF
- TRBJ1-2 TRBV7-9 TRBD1 TGTGCCAGCAGCCGAGGGACAGGGGCCCAGGGCTACACCTTC CASSRGTGAQGYTF
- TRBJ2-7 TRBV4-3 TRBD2 TGCGCCAGCAGCCAAGGATACCCGGGAGGGACCTACGAGCAGTACTTC CASSQGYPGGTYEQYF
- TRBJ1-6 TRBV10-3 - TGTGCCATCAGTGGGGAGGGCGAGCCCTATAATTCACCCCTCCACTTT CAISGEGEPYNSPLHF
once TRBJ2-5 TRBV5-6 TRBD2 TGTGCCAGCAGCTTGACTAGCGGATCCTTCGAGACCCAGTACTTC CASSLTSGSFETQYF
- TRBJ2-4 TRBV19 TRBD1 TGTGCCAGTCAGACAGGGGGGGACATTCAGTACTTC CASQTGGDIQYF
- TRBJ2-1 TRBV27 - TGTGCCAGCAGCTGGGACTGGGGAAGCTCCTACAATGAGCAGTTCTTC CASSWDWGSSYNEQFF
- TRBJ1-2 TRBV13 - TGTGCCAGCAGCTTATCCCCCTTTAGAGACAGAAACTATGGCTACACCTTC CASSLSPFRDRNYGYTF
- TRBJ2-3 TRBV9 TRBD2 TGTGCCAGCAGCCCGCCTGGTAGCGGGAGGAGAGATACGCGGTATTTT CASSPPGSGRRDTRYF
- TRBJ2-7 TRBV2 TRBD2 TGTGCCAGTGGGGACAGCTTAGCGGGAGGTGGCTACGAGCAGTACTTC CASGDSLAGGGYEQYF
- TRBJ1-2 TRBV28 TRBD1 TGTGCCAGCAGTCTCGGACAGGGGGTGAGAGGCTACACCTTC CASSLGQGVRGYTF
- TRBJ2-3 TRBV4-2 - TGTGCCAGCAGCCAAGATGTGCTAGAAGATACGCAGTATTTT CASSQDVLEDTQYF
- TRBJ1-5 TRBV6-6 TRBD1 TGTGCCAGCAGTTACGCCGGAGGACAGGGTGATCAGCCCCAGCATTTT CASSYAGGQGDQPQHF
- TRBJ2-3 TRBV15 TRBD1 TGTGCCACCAGCAGAGAAAGGGGGCTTTTGGTCACAGATACGCAGTATTTT CATSRERGLLVTDTQYF
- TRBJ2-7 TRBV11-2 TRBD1 TGTGCCAGCAGCTGGACCCGGGACAGCTCCTACGAGCAGTACTTC CASSWTRDSSYEQYF
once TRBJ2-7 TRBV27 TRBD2 TGTGCCAGCAGTTTCTTCTGGACTAGCGGGAGGTACGAGCAGTACTTC CASSFFWTSGRYEQYF
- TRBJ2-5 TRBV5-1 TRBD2 TGCGCCAGCAGCCCGACTAGCGGGAGGGTAGAGACCCAGTACTTC CASSPTSGRVETQYF
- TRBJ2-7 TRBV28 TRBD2 TGTGCCAGCAGAAAAATAGGTAGCGGGAGAGGTTCCTACGAGCAGTACTTC CASRKIGSGRGSYEQYF
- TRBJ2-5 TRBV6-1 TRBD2 TGTGCCAGCAGTGGACTAGCGGGAGGACAAGAGACCCAGTACTTC CASSGLAGGQETQYF
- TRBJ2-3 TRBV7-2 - TGTGCCAGCAGCCCCTGGGCTTCAGATACGCAGTATTTT CASSPWASDTQYF
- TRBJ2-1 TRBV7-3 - TGTGCCAGCAGCTTAACTACCTACAATGAGCAGTTCTTC CASSLTTYNEQFF
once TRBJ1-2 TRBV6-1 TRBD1 TGTGCCAGCAGGATGGGACAGGGGGCGCGGGGCTACACCTTC CASRMGQGARGYTF
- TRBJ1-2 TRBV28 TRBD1 TGTGCCAGCGGGAGGACAGGGCCACCAACCTTC CASGRTGPPTF
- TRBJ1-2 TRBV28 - TGTGCCAGCAGTTTCTATACGGAGCACTATGGCTACACCTTC CASSFYTEHYGYTF
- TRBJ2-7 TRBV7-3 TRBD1 TGTGCCAGCAGCTTGCAGACAGGGGGATTTGACGAGCAGTACTTC CASSLQTGGFDEQYF
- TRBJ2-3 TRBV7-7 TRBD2 TGTGCTAGCAGCGCTCTAGCGGGAGGGCCTGATACGCAGTATTTT CASSALAGGPDTQYF